This T cell receptor beta chain was sequenced in a study of cytomegalovirus exposure and HLA in healthy donors. Overall study findings and caveats: An analysis that came later showed most CMV-associated TCR beta chains appearing HLA-restricted. The listing of roughly 160 TCR beta chains classed them as cytomegalovirus-associated. Only CMV serostatus was available as immune exposure information.

PCR was performed using 60 Vbeta and 13 Jbeta primers. The data were produced by immunoSEQ multiplex PCR, yet TCRdb's version contains in-frame clones alone and is incomplete. The sample carries approximately 140,000 clones, around two thirds recorded once. In germline, CDR1 is SNHLY, CDR2 FYNNEI. The CDR3 consists of 12 residues. V lost 2 bases, J lost 11 bases, and 12 bases lay in between. Of note for this clone: Its specificity is unknown.

Sequencing input: PBMCs. The receptor was derived from a male donor in good health and CMV-seronegative. This chain connects TRBV2 to TRBJ1-1; D is unresolved. In nucleotides, the CDR3 is TGTGCCAGCAGTGAACTTGACGGGGAGGCTTTCTTT. Translation: CASSELDGEAFF.